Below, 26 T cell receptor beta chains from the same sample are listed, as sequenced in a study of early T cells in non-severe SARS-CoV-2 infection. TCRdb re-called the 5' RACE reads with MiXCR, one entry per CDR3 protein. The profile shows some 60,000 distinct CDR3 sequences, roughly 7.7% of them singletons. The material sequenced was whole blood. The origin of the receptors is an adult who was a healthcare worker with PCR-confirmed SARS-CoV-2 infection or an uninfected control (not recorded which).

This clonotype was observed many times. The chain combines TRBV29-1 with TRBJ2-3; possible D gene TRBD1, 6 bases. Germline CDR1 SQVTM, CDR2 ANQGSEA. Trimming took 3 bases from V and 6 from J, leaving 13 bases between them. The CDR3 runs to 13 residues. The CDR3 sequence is CSVDAGALDTQYF. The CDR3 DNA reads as TGCAGCGTTGATGCAGGGGCGCTGGATACGCAGTATTTT.

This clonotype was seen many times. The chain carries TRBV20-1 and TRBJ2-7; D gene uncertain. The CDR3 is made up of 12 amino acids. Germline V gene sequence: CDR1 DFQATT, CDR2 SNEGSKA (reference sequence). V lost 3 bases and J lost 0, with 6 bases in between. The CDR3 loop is CSASQSSYEQYF. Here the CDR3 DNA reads TGCAGTGCTAGTCAGAGCTCCTACGAGCAGTACTTC.

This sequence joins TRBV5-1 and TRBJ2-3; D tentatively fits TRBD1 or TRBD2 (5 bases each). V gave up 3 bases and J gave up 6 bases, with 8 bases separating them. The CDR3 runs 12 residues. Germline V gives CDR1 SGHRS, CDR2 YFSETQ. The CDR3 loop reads CASSSEGDTQYF. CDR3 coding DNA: TGCGCCAGCAGCTCCGAGGGGGATACGCAGTATTTT. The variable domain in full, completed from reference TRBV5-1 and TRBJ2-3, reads KAGVTQTPRYLIKTRGQQVTLSCSPISGHRSVSWYQQTPGQGLQFLFEYFSETQRNKGNFPGRFSGRQFSNSRSEMNVSTLELGDSALYLCASSSEGDTQYFGPGTRLTVL.

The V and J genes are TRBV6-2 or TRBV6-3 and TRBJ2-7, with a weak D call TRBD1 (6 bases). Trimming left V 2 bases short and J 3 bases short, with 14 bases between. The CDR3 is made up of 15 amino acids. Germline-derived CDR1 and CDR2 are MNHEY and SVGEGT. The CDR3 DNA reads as TGTGCCAGCAGTTACGGGAGTCTACAGGGCTACGAGCAGTACTTC. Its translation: CASSYGSLQGYEQYF.

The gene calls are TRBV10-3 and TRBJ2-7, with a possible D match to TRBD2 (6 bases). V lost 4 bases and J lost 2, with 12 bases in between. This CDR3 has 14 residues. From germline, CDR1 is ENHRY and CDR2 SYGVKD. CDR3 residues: CAISGWTTPYEQYF. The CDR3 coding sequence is TGTGCCATCAGTGGCTGGACTACCCCCTACGAGCAGTACTTC.

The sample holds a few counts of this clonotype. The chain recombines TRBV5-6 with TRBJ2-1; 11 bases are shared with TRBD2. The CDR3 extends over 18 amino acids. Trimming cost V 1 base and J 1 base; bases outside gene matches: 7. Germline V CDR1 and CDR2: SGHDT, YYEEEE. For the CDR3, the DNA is TGTGCCAGCAGCTTGTCCGGGACTAGCGGCAGTTCCTACAATGAGCAGTTCTTC. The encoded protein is CASSLSGTSGSSYNEQFF.

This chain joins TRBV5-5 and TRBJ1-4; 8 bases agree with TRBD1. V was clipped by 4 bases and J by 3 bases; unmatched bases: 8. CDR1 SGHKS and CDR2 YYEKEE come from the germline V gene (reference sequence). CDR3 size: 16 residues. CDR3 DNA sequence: TGTGCCAGCAGCCTCAGGGGGCTTGTTGCTAATGAAAAACTGTTTTTT. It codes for CASSLRGLVANEKLFF.

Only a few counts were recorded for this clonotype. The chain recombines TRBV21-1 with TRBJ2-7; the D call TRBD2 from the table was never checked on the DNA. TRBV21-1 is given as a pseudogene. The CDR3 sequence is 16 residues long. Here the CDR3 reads CARGKGRGPRSYEQYF. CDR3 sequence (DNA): TGTGCCAGGGGGAAAGGTAGAGGCCCAAGATCCTACGAGCAGTACTTC.

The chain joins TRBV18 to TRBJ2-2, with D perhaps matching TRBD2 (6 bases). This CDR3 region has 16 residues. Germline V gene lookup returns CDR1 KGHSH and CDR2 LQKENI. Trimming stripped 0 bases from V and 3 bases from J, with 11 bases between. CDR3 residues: CASSPPAGRDTGELFF. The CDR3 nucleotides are TGTGCCAGCTCACCACCTGCGGGACGAGACACCGGGGAGCTGTTTTTT.

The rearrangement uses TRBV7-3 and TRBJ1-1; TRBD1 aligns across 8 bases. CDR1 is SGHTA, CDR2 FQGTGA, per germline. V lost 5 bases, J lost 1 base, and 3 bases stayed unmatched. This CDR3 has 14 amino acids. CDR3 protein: CASSLGTGNTEAFF. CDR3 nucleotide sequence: TGTGCCAGCAGCCTAGGGACAGGGAACACTGAAGCTTTCTTT.

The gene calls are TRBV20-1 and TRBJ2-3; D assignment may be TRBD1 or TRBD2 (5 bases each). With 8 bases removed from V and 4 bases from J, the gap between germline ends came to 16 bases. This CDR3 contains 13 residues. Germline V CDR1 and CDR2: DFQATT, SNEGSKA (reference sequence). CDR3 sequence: CSPGTSRADTQYF. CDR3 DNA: TGCAGTCCCGGGACGTCCCGCGCAGATACGCAGTATTTT.

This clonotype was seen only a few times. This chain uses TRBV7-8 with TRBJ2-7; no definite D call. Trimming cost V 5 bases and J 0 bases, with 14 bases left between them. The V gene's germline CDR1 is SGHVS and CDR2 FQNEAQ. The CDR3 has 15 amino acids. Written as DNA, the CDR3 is TGTGCCAGCAGCCGGCCTAGGGTTAGCTCCTACGAGCAGTACTTC. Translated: CASSRPRVSSYEQYF.

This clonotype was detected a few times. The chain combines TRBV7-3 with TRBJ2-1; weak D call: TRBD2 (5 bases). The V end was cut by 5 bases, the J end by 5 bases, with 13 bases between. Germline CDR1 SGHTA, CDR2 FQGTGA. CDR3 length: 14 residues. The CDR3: CASSRPGSHNEQFF. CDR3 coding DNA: TGTGCCAGCAGCCGCCCGGGAAGCCACAATGAGCAGTTCTTC.

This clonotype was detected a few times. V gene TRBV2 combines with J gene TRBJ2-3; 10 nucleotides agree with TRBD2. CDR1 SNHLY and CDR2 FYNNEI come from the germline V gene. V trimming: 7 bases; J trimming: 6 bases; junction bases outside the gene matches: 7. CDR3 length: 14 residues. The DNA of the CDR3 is TGTGCCAGCATTCAGCGGGAGGGCGGGGATACGCAGTATTTT. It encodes CASIQREGGDTQYF. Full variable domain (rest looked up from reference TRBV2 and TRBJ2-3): EPEVTQTPSHQVTQMGQEVILRCVPISNHLYFYWYRQILGQKVEFLVSFYNNEISEKSEIFDDQFSVERPDGSNFTLKIRSTKLEDSAMYFCASIQREGGDTQYFGPGTRLTVL.

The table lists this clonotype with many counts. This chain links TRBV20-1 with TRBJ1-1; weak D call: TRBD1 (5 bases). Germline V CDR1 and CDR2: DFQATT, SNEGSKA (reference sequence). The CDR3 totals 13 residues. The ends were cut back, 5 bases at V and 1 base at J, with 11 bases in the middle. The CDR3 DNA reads TGCAGTGCTGGAACCAGGGAGAACACTGAAGCTTTCTTT. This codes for CSAGTRENTEAFF.

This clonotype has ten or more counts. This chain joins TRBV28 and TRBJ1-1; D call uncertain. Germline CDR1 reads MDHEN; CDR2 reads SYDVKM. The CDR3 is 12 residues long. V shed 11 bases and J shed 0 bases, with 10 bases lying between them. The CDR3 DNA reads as TGTGCCTCCTCCATCATGAACACTGAAGCTTTCTTT. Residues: CASSIMNTEAFF.

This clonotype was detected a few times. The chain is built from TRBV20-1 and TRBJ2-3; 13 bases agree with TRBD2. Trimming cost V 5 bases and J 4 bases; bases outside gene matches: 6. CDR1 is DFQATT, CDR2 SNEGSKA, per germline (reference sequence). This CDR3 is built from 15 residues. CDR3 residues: CSARTSGSRSDTQYF. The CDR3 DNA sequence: TGCAGTGCTCGGACTAGCGGGAGCAGGTCAGATACGCAGTATTTT.

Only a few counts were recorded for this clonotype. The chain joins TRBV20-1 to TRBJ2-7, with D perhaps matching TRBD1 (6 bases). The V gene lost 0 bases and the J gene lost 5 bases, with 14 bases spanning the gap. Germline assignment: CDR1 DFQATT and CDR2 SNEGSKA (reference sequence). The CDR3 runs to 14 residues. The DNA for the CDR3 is TGCAGTGCTAGAGATCCACAGGGCAGGGACGAGCAGTACTTC. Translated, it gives CSARDPQGRDEQYF.

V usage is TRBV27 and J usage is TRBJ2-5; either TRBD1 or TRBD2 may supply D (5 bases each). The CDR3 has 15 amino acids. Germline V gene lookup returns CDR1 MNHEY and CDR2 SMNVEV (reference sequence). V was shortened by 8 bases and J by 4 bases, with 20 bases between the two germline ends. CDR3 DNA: TGTGCCAGCGCCAACGAGAGGGGTTCGGTAGAGACCCAGTACTTC. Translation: CASANERGSVETQYF.

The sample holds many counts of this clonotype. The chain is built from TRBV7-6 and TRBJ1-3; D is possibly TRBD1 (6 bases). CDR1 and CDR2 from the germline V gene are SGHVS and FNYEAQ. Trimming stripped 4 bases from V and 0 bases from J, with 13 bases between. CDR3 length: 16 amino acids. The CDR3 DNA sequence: TGTGCCAGCAGCTCCCCAGGGGTCAACTCTGGAAACACCATATATTTT. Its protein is CASSSPGVNSGNTIYF.

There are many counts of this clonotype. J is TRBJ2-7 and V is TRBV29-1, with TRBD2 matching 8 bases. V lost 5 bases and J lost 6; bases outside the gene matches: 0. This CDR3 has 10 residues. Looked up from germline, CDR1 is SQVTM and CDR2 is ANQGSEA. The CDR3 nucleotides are TGCAGCGTTCGGGAGGGCGAGCAGTACTTC. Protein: CSVREGEQYF.

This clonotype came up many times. The CDR3 loop reads CASSYTGMGTQYF. The CDR3 DNA follows: TGTGCCAGCAGTTACACAGGGATGGGTACGCAGTATTTT. The rearrangement joins TRBV6-6 to TRBJ2-3; a weak D match, TRBD1 (6 bases). This CDR3 has 13 amino acids. Germline V lookup: CDR1 MNHNY, CDR2 SVGAGI (reference sequence). Trimming stripped 2 bases from V and 8 bases from J, with 11 bases between.

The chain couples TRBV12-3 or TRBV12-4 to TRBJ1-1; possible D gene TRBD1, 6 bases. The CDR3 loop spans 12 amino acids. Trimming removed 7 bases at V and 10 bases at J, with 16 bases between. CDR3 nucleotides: TGTGCCAGCATTATCGGGGGGGCGCGAGCTTTCTTT. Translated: CASIIGGARAFF.

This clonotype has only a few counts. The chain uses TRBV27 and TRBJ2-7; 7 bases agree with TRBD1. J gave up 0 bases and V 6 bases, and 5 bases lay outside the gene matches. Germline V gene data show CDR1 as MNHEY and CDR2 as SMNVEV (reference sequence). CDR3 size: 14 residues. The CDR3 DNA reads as TGTGCCAGCAGGCTACAGGGGCTCTCCTACGAGCAGTACTTC. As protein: CASRLQGLSYEQYF.

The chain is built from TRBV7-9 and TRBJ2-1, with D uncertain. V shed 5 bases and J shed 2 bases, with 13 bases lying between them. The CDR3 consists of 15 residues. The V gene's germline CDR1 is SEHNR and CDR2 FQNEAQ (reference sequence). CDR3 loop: CASSPWIPPYNEQFF. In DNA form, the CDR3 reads TGTGCCAGCAGCCCTTGGATTCCCCCCTACAATGAGCAGTTCTTC.

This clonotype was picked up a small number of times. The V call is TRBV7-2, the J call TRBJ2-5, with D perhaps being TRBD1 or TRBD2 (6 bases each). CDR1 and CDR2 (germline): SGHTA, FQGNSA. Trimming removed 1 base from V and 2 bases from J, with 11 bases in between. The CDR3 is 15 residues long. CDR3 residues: CASSLETRGQETQYF. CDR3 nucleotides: TGTGCCAGCAGCTTAGAGACTAGGGGGCAAGAGACCCAGTACTTC. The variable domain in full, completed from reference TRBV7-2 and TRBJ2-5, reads GAGVSQSPSNKVTEKGKDVELRCDPISGHTALYWYRQSLGQGLEFLIYFQGNSAPDKSGLPSDRFSAERTGGSVSTLTIQRTQQEDSAVYLCASSLETRGQETQYFGPGTRLLVL.